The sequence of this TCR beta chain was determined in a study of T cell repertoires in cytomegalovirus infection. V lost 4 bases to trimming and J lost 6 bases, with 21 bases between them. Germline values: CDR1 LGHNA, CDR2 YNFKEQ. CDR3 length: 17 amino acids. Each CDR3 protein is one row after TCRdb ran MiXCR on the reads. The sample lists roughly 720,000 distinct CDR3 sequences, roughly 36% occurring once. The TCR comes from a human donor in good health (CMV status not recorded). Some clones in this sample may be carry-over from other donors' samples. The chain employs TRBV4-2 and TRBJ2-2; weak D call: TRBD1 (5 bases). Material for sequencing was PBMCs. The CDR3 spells CASSPSTPRQFPGELFF. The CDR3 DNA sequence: TGTGCCAGCAGCCCGTCGACCCCTCGACAGTTCCCCGGGGAGCTGTTTTTT.